A single TCR beta chain is shown here with its context. This clonotype was found many times. Its target antigen remains unknown. No much larger clone is present one base from it, and per-base qualities are unavailable. The source of the sample is a study of spatial heterogeneity in lung cancer (dated 2019 in TCRdb). Background on the whole study: Beta-chain transcripts were consistently detected in greater numbers than alpha-chain transcripts, which likely reflects a higher abundance of beta-chain transcripts. In the raw uncorrected reads, each unique combination of TCR and UMI appeared on average more than ten times. In non-small cell lung cancer, the study quantitatively compared TCR alpha and beta repertoires across several tumor regions, matched nontumor lung, and blood. Nonsynonymous mutation counts, determined by whole-exome sequencing of tumor tissue, were related to TCR repertoire features. At surgery, around 200 tumor regions, 64 matched nontumor lung samples and 56 PBMC samples were TCR-sequenced for both alpha and beta chains.

Summary of the overall study and its limitations: Additional single-cell paired TCR alpha and beta sequencing was considered necessary to confirm, at a functional level, the hypothesis that regional TCRs recognize regional mutations. Ubiquitous expanded tumor TCRs showed up in blood more often at tumor resection than at routine follow-up.

In light of the paper, this sample's time point label describes: sample taken at primary tumor resection. Samples were obtained from around 72 patients with early-stage, untreated non-small cell lung cancer from the lung TRACERx cohort. Whole RNA extracted from tumor and nontumor lung tissue, or from cryopreserved PBMC samples, was used for TCR sequencing without cell sorting. Only patients with enough RNA available from two or more tumor regions were chosen for TCR sequencing. Library preparation employed 5' RACE. TCRdb names NextSeq 500 as the instrument used. The TCR library protocol attached a unique molecular identifier to each TCR cDNA molecule to allow correction of PCR and sequencing errors. In the paper's pipeline: TCR identification, UMI-based error correction and CDR3 extraction were all carried out with Decombinator tools. TCRs above a frequency of 2 per 1,000, corresponding to the top 1% of the tumor frequency distribution, were defined as expanded. Each repertoire was subsampled 100 times to 5,000 TCRs, after which Renyi diversity was computed with the R vegan package. CDR3 similarity networks were built from amino acid triplet string-kernel similarity, with CDR3s being connected when pairwise similarity was above 0.82. The raw public data were reprocessed by TCRdb itself: fastp quality trimming at Q25, MiXCR clonotype calling, in-frame beta chains only. A single entry per CDR3 protein holds the most common genes and DNA from its merged rows. The V and J calls reflect TCRdb's pipeline rather than the authors' work. The sample data list approximately 9,000 distinct CDR3 sequences, and 4% to 5.5% of these were observed just once. More than 25% of the sample is taken by the ten largest.

This clonotype was obtained from a male donor with early-stage non-small cell lung cancer. Sequenced here: PBMCs, sampled at surgery.

This receptor has the CDR3 CASSLGPTGELFF. The sequenced DNA: TGTGCCAGCAGCTTAGGACCCACCGGGGAGCTGTTTTTT. The sequence joins TRBV11-2 to TRBJ2-2; the D gene lacks a confident call. CDR1 and CDR2, per the germline V gene, are SGHAT and FQNNGV. V and J lose 1 base and 4 bases, and a span of 4 bases separates them. The CDR3, from cysteine to phenylalanine, totals 13 residues. Only the CDR3 portion is preserved as DNA: 39 bases, with reading frame beginning at the first base. Joined to the reference TRBV11-2 and TRBJ2-2 proteins, this CDR3 gives the full variable domain: EAGVAQSPRYKIIEKRQSVAFWCNPISGHATLYWYQQILGQGPKLLIQFQNNGVVDDSQLPKDRFSAERLKGVDSTLKIQPAKLEDSAVYLCASSLGPTGELFFGEGSRLTVL.